This passage covers 16 T cell receptor beta chains from one sample sequenced in a study of beta chain features in type 1 diabetes. The investigators reverse transcribed all of the isolated RNA, so they sequenced expressed TCRB transcripts. The protocol was immunoSEQ multiplex PCR, while the TCRdb copy is restricted to in-frame clones and leaves out a portion. The sample contains hundreds of thousands of clones, 10% to 15% of which appear only once. Sequencing input: naive CD4+ T cells from blood. These receptor sequences come from a man aged 18-30 years in good health.

This clone was seen a handful of times. The V call is TRBV6-6, the J call TRBJ1-1, with 8 bases identical to TRBD1. CDR1 is MNHNY, CDR2 SVGAGI, per germline (reference sequence). The CDR3 runs to 14 residues. V was clipped by 6 bases and J by 5 bases; unmatched bases: 8. CDR3 bases: TGTGCCAGCAGCCCCCGGACAGGGAGGACTGAAGCTTTCTTT. Its protein product is CASSPRTGRTEAFF.

The V and J genes are TRBV6-6 and TRBJ1-3, with D unresolved. Trimming left V 0 bases short and J 4 bases short, with 7 bases between. Germline V gives CDR1 MNHNY, CDR2 SVGAGI (reference sequence). CDR3 length equals 14 residues. The DNA for the CDR3 is TGTGCCAGCAGTTACTCGGTCGGGGGAAACACCATATATTTT. It is translated as CASSYSVGGNTIYF.

This clone occurred a few times. The gene calls are TRBV11-2 and TRBJ1-2; TRBD1 might be the D (6 bases). V lost 2 bases, J lost 6 bases, and 13 bases lay in between. The CDR3 has 14 amino acids. The V gene's germline CDR1 is SGHAT and CDR2 FQNNGV. CDR3 in amino acids: CASSLRGGADGYTF. For the CDR3, the DNA is TGTGCCAGCAGCTTACGGGGGGGCGCCGATGGCTACACCTTC.

In its sample, this clone was seen a few times. This sequence joins TRBV7-3 and TRBJ2-5, with D perhaps TRBD2 (5 bases). The CDR3 covers 15 residues. The germline gives CDR1 SGHTA, CDR2 FQGTGA. Trimming stripped 5 bases from V and 9 bases from J, with 22 bases between. The CDR3 coding sequence is TGTGCCAGCAGCCCGACGGGTACGGACGTGCGGGCCCAGTACTTC. Its translation: CASSPTGTDVRAQYF.

The rearrangement joins TRBV7-3 to TRBJ1-1; D may be TRBD1 (6 bases). Germline values: CDR1 SGHTA, CDR2 FQGTGA. The CDR3 totals 14 residues. V lost 2 bases, J lost 4 bases, and 11 bases lay in between. This chain's CDR3 is CASSLSGAGTEAFF. DNA for the CDR3: TGTGCCAGCAGCTTATCAGGGGCTGGCACTGAAGCTTTCTTT. Based on the CDR3 plus reference TRBV7-3 and TRBJ1-1, the full variable domain is GAGVSQTPSNKVTEKGKYVELRCDPISGHTALYWYRQSLGQGPEFLIYFQGTGAADDSGLPNDRFFAVRPEGSVSTLKIQRTERGDSAVYLCASSLSGAGTEAFFGQGTRLTVV.

The chain recombines TRBV4-3 with TRBJ1-5, with D unclear. The germline V and J ends were trimmed by 0 bases and 6 bases, with 15 bases remaining between them. Germline V gives CDR1 LGHNA, CDR2 YSLEER. This CDR3 spans 16 amino acids. The CDR3 sequence is CASSQDLSRAGQPQHF. The CDR3 coding sequence is TGCGCCAGCAGCCAAGATCTTTCGAGGGCTGGTCAGCCCCAGCATTTT.

J is TRBJ2-3 and V is TRBV7-2, with 8 bases matching TRBD2. V gave up 4 bases and J gave up 4 bases; unmatched junction bases: 7. Looked up from germline, CDR1 is SGHTA and CDR2 is FQGNSA. The CDR3 contains 15 residues. CDR3 amino acids: CASSSLAGGSDTQYF. CDR3 nucleotide sequence: TGTGCCAGCAGCTCTCTGGCGGGAGGTTCAGATACGCAGTATTTT. The variable domain in full, with the rest retrieved from reference TRBV7-2 and TRBJ2-3, is GAGVSQSPSNKVTEKGKDVELRCDPISGHTALYWYRQSLGQGLEFLIYFQGNSAPDKSGLPSDRFSAERTGGSVSTLTIQRTQQEDSAVYLCASSSLAGGSDTQYFGPGTRLTVL.

This chain connects TRBV14 to TRBJ2-5; D uncertain. CDR1 and CDR2 from the germline V gene are SGHDN and FVKESK. V was shortened by 0 bases and J by 0 bases, with 8 bases between the two germline ends. This CDR3 has 15 amino acids. As DNA, the CDR3 is TGTGCCAGCAGCCAAGATAGACTCGACCAAGAGACCCAGTACTTC. Translation gives CASSQDRLDQETQYF.

Concerning this clone: In the same sample, other DNA sequences code for this CDR3. The chain carries TRBV7-2 and TRBJ2-5, with 8 bases matching TRBD2. Trimming removed 3 bases from V and 4 bases from J; junction bases left unmatched: 1. The germline V gene encodes CDR1 SGHTA and CDR2 FQGNSA. This CDR3 is built from 13 residues. Here the CDR3 DNA reads TGTGCCAGCAGCTTCCGGGGGGGAGAGACCCAGTACTTC. Amino acids: CASSFRGGETQYF.

This clone has a handful of counts. This chain uses TRBV30 with TRBJ2-7; possible D gene TRBD1, 7 bases. Germline lookup yields CDR1 GTSNPN and CDR2 SVGIG (reference sequence). This CDR3 is 10 amino acids long. The chain's CDR3 is CASGGPAQYF. As DNA, the CDR3 is TGTGCTTCAGGGGGGCCAGCGCAGTACTTC.

This clone has more than one count but fewer than ten. The gene calls are TRBV29-1 and TRBJ2-7; TRBD2 agrees at 11 bases. The junction had 6 bases not matched to a gene; V was cut back by 2 bases and J by 0 bases. This CDR3 contains 16 residues. From germline, CDR1 is SQVTM and CDR2 ANQGSEA. For the CDR3, the DNA is TGCAGCGTTGAACTTAGCGGGAGGGCCAACTCCTACGAGCAGTACTTC. It specifies CSVELSGRANSYEQYF.

This clone was seen more than once but under ten times. This chain links TRBV7-2 with TRBJ1-5; 8 positions agree with TRBD1. V lost 1 base and J lost 4; bases outside the gene matches: 0. Germline V gene data show CDR1 as SGHTA and CDR2 as FQGNSA. This CDR3 is built from 14 residues. The CDR3 nucleotides read TGTGCCAGCAGCTTAGGGACAGGGAATCAGCCCCAGCATTTT. Translating it yields CASSLGTGNQPQHF.

This clone was counted between two and nine times. V usage is TRBV11-2 and J usage is TRBJ2-6; no clear D gene. Germline V gene lookup returns CDR1 SGHAT and CDR2 FQNNGV. V lost 1 base and J lost 0, with 4 bases in between. The CDR3 loop spans 15 amino acids. CDR3 sequence reads: CASSLVASGANVLTF. The CDR3 DNA follows: TGTGCCAGCAGCTTAGTGGCCTCTGGGGCCAACGTCCTGACTTTC.

The table lists this clone with a few counts. The gene calls are TRBV29-1 and TRBJ2-5, with 7 bases fitting TRBD1. The V segment lost 4 bases and the J segment 0 bases; nucleotides outside the gene matches: 5. The V gene's germline CDR1 is SQVTM and CDR2 ANQGSEA. The CDR3 is 14 residues long. The CDR3: CSVGGQTYQETQYF. As DNA, the CDR3 is TGCAGCGTTGGGGGACAGACGTACCAAGAGACCCAGTACTTC.

CDR3 DNA: TGCAGCGCCGGAACGGGGTTACCCCTCACAGATACGCAGTATTTT. It codes for CSAGTGLPLTDTQYF. The genes are TRBV29-1 and TRBJ2-3; D is possibly TRBD2 (5 bases). Germline lookup yields CDR1 SQVTM and CDR2 ANQGSEA. The CDR3 has 15 residues. V lost 7 bases and J lost 2, with 19 bases in between.

This clone was counted only a few times. The chain links TRBV5-4 to TRBJ2-7; 10 bases align to TRBD2. With 6 bases clipped from V and 3 bases from J, the junction kept 9 bases outside the gene matches. Germline CDR1 is SGHNT and CDR2 is YYREEE (reference sequence). CDR3 size: 15 residues. CDR3 nucleotides: TGTGCCAGCACCCCCGGGACTAGCGTATACTACGAGCAGTACTTC. Protein sequence: CASTPGTSVYYEQYF.